This TCR beta chain was recorded in a study of T cell changes during pregnancy in multiple sclerosis. The method was immunoSEQ multiplex PCR; TCRdb's version includes in-frame clones alone and lacks a portion of them. The table shows some 93,000 clones, with 92% occurring only once. Germline lookup yields CDR1 SGHKS and CDR2 YYEKEE (reference sequence). V gave up 2 bases and J gave up 0 bases, with 15 bases separating them. The CDR3 extends over 16 amino acids. This chain joins TRBV5-5 and TRBJ2-7; unclear D gene. The sequencing here drew on peripheral blood, taken after pregnancy. This TCR was sampled from a female donor with multiple sclerosis, enrolled in a pregnancy study. CDR3 DNA sequence: TGTGCCAGCAGCTTCTTGGCAGGAAAGATCTCCTACGAGCAGTACTTC. Its protein is CASSFLAGKISYEQYF.